These 28 T cell receptor beta chains were sequenced from one sample in a study of T cells in Graves' hyperthyroidism and ophthalmopathy. The source material, RNA transcripts, was used to amplify TCR beta CDR3 regions. The TCR CDR3 was amplified in a first-round RT-PCR using the HTBI primer set. TCRdb recomputed calls from the multiplex PCR reads with MiXCR, one row per CDR3 protein. This table holds 400,000 to 500,000 distinct CDR3 sequences, 13% to 15% found once. Sequencing was done on a sample of blood. The source of these receptors is a woman under 30 with Graves' hyperthyroidism.

On this clonotype itself: One end of the junction is discordant with germline, which a read error may explain. The V gene is TRBV18, the J gene TRBJ1-5; no clear D. The CDR3 is 16 amino acids. The germline gives CDR1 KGHSH, CDR2 LQKENI. The CDR3 is CAGSPSGRLSNQPQHF. CDR3 coding DNA: TGTGCCGGCTCACCGTCTGGACGGCTTAGCAATCAGCCCCAGCATTTT.

The V and J genes are TRBV24-1 and TRBJ2-2; unclear D gene. The CDR3 is made up of 12 amino acids. Per the germline V gene, CDR1 is KGHDR and CDR2 is SFDVKD. Trimming took 5 bases from V and 7 from J, leaving 7 bases between them. The CDR3 reads CATSGDGGELFF. The CDR3 nucleotides read TGTGCCACCAGTGGCGACGGCGGGGAGCTGTTTTTT.

This clonotype was seen ten or more times. The rearrangement joins TRBV24-1 to TRBJ1-1; unclear D gene. The CDR3 is 12 residues long. Germline V gives CDR1 KGHDR, CDR2 SFDVKD. Trimming shortened V by 4 bases and J by 2 bases, and 4 bases separated the two germline ends. Here the CDR3 DNA reads TGTGCCACCAGTGACAGTAACACTGAAGCTTTCTTT. As protein: CATSDSNTEAFF.

The J gene is TRBJ2-2, the V gene TRBV6-1, with TRBD1 as a possible D gene (6 bases). This CDR3 spans 15 amino acids. V was shortened by 8 bases and J by 10 bases, with 23 bases between the two germline ends. The germline V gene has CDR1 MNHNS and CDR2 SASEGT. CDR3 in amino acids: CASGLGWDTGTELFF. Here the CDR3 DNA reads TGTGCCAGCGGGCTCGGGTGGGACACCGGGACGGAGCTGTTTTTT.

This clonotype has a handful of counts. CDR3 protein: CSAEREGYEQYF. The CDR3 coding sequence is TGCAGTGCCGAGCGGGAGGGGTACGAGCAGTACTTC. The chain combines TRBV20-1 with TRBJ2-7, with TRBD2 matching 10 bases. The CDR3 is 12 amino acids. Germline assignment: CDR1 DFQATT and CDR2 SNEGSKA (reference sequence). V gave up 6 bases and J gave up 4 bases; unmatched junction bases: 3.

In this sample, this clonotype turned up many times. This sequence joins TRBV11-2 and TRBJ2-2; D gene ambiguous. CDR3 length: 12 amino acids. The V end lost 3 bases, the J end lost 4 bases, and 3 bases lay between the germline ends. In germline, CDR1 is SGHAT, CDR2 FQNNGV. The CDR3 coding sequence is TGTGCCAGCAGCTTGGGCACCGGGGAGCTGTTTTTT. Its translation is CASSLGTGELFF.

This clonotype was found many times. The chain couples TRBV11-2 to TRBJ1-1; possibly TRBD1 for D (6 bases). From germline, CDR1 is SGHAT and CDR2 FQNNGV. With 6 bases removed from V and 3 bases from J, the gap between germline ends came to 20 bases. The CDR3 loop spans 16 amino acids. CDR3 coding DNA: TGTGCCAGCAGAGTCCCCCAGGGGCGATCGGACACTGAAGCTTTCTTT. This codes for CASRVPQGRSDTEAFF. The full variable domain, in which reference TRBV11-2 and TRBJ1-1 provide the parts outside the CDR3, is EAGVAQSPRYKIIEKRQSVAFWCNPISGHATLYWYQQILGQGPKLLIQFQNNGVVDDSQLPKDRFSAERLKGVDSTLKIQPAKLEDSAVYLCASRVPQGRSDTEAFFGQGTRLTVV.

The sample holds many counts of this clonotype. The chain links TRBV25-1 to TRBJ1-2; 10 bases line up with TRBD1. With V trimmed by 6 bases and J by 7 bases, 14 bases remained unmatched. The CDR3 loop spans 16 amino acids. Germline lookup yields CDR1 MGHDK and CDR2 SYGVNS. This CDR3 reads CASSDTGQGIPLGYTF. The CDR3 DNA is TGTGCCAGCAGCGATACGGGACAGGGGATTCCCCTTGGCTACACCTTC.

This clonotype was seen many times. The V and J genes are TRBV12-3 or TRBV12-4 and TRBJ2-5, with D perhaps TRBD2 (5 bases). V was cut by 6 bases and J by 0 bases, with 20 bases left in between. The CDR3 consists of 17 residues. CDR3 in amino acids: CASSFREMSWDQETQYF. DNA for the CDR3: TGTGCCAGCAGCTTTAGGGAGATGTCTTGGGACCAAGAGACCCAGTACTTC.

This chain uses TRBV12-3 or TRBV12-4 with TRBJ2-5; D unclear. V lost 1 base and J lost 2, with 11 bases in between. CDR3 size: 15 residues. The CDR3 protein is CASSLGQHSQETQYF. The DNA of the CDR3 is TGTGCCAGCAGTTTAGGTCAGCACAGTCAAGAGACCCAGTACTTC.

This clonotype was seen at least ten times. The chain recombines TRBV30 with TRBJ2-3, with a tentative D call TRBD2 (6 bases). Trimming cost V 4 bases and J 5 bases, with 7 bases left between them. Germline values: CDR1 GTSNPN, CDR2 SVGIG (reference sequence). This CDR3 region has 11 residues. Here the CDR3 DNA reads TGTGCCTGGAAGGGAGGAGATACGCAGTATTTT. Translating it yields CAWKGGDTQYF. Combining the CDR3 with reference TRBV30 and TRBJ2-3 gives the whole variable domain SQTIHQWPATLVQPVGSPLSLECTVEGTSNPNLYWYRQAAGRGLQLLFYSVGIGQISSEVPQNLSASRPQDRQFILSSKKLLLSDSGFYLCAWKGGDTQYFGPGTRLTVL.

Many counts were recorded for this clonotype. The gene calls are TRBV11-3 and TRBJ2-7; the match to TRBD2 covers 8 bases. Germline V gives CDR1 SGHNT, CDR2 YENEEA. V shed 6 bases and J 0 bases; nucleotides not matched to a gene: 7. The CDR3 runs to 15 residues. The CDR3 DNA reads TGTGCCAGCAGTTCGGGAGGGTCTGGCTCCTACGAGCAGTACTTC. Protein: CASSSGGSGSYEQYF.

This rearrangement joins TRBV5-1 to TRBJ2-1; D is possibly TRBD2 (6 bases). This CDR3 spans 14 amino acids. Trimming pared 1 base from V and 8 bases from J, leaving 13 bases between. CDR1 is SGHRS, CDR2 YFSETQ, per germline. CDR3 sequence (DNA): TGCGCCAGCAGCTTGCCGGGAGTCCTAGATGAGCAGTTCTTC. As protein: CASSLPGVLDEQFF.

The chain employs TRBV19 and TRBJ1-4; TRBD1 aligns across 8 bases. CDR3 length equals 14 residues. The ends lost 4 bases at V and 8 bases at J; junction bases unmatched: 6. CDR1 is LNHDA, CDR2 SQIVND, per germline (reference sequence). The CDR3 DNA follows: TGTGCCAGTAGTAGCCAGGGGGCGCGGGAAAAACTGTTTTTT. Translated: CASSSQGAREKLFF.

The chain couples TRBV9 to TRBJ1-2; 7 nucleotides match TRBD1. Germline CDR1 is SGDLS and CDR2 is YYNGEE. The CDR3 extends over 11 amino acids. V dropped 3 bases and J dropped 8; count of bases not matched to a gene: 1. CDR3 residues: CASSAQGGYTF. CDR3 nucleotides: TGTGCCAGCAGCGCACAGGGGGGCTACACCTTC.

The CDR3, as DNA: TGTGCCAGCACCAAGTATCCCCCGGACAGCCAGAACACTGAAGCTTTCTTT. This gives the protein CASTKYPPDSQNTEAFF. The gene calls are TRBV28 and TRBJ1-1, with a weak D call TRBD1 (6 bases). CDR3 length equals 17 residues. Germline loops: CDR1 MDHEN, CDR2 SYDVKM. Deletions cut 7 bases from V and 1 base from J, with 22 bases between.

V usage is TRBV24-1 and J usage is TRBJ1-2; D is undetermined. V lost 4 bases and J lost 6, with 14 bases in between. Germline CDR1 is KGHDR and CDR2 is SFDVKD. This CDR3 has 14 residues. CDR3 sequence reads: CATSESDATDGYTF. The DNA for the CDR3 is TGTGCCACCAGTGAATCGGACGCCACGGATGGCTACACCTTC.

This clonotype was detected ten times or more. The rearrangement links TRBV25-1 to TRBJ1-5; 8 bases match TRBD1. Trimming cost V 4 bases and J 6 bases; bases outside gene matches: 5. The CDR3 length is 14 residues. Germline V gene data show CDR1 as MGHDK and CDR2 as SYGVNS. This CDR3 is CASSVGQGSQPQHF. CDR3 nucleotides: TGTGCCAGCAGTGTCGGACAGGGAAGTCAGCCCCAGCATTTT.

Ten or more counts support this clonotype. In nucleotides, the CDR3 is TGTGCCAGCAGCCCCTCCGGACTAGCGGCTCGGGGGAGGTGGGATGAGCAGTTCTTC. Its protein product is CASSPSGLAARGRWDEQFF. The chain has TRBV11-2 and TRBJ2-1; 10 positions match TRBD2. The CDR3 is 19 residues long. Germline trimming cut 5 bases from V and 8 bases from J; bases unmatched to any gene: 21. CDR1 and CDR2 from the germline V gene are SGHAT and FQNNGV.

This sequence joins TRBV5-1 and TRBJ2-5; the D gene is possibly TRBD2 (6 bases). CDR1 and CDR2 from the germline V gene are SGHRS and YFSETQ. The CDR3 has 15 residues. V was pared by 0 bases and J by 2 bases, with 11 bases between. CDR3 nucleotide sequence: TGCGCCAGCAGCTTGGCAGGGAGGCAACAAGAGACCCAGTACTTC. Encoded protein: CASSLAGRQQETQYF. Full variable domain (missing parts from reference TRBV5-1 and TRBJ2-5): KAGVTQTPRYLIKTRGQQVTLSCSPISGHRSVSWYQQTPGQGLQFLFEYFSETQRNKGNFPGRFSGRQFSNSRSEMNVSTLELGDSALYLCASSLAGRQQETQYFGPGTRLLVL.

In this sample, this clonotype turned up many times. The chain joins TRBV20-1 to TRBJ2-3; 10 positions match TRBD2. The CDR3 loop spans 14 amino acids. J was trimmed by 1 base and V by 6 bases; bases with no gene match: 4. Germline V gives CDR1 DFQATT, CDR2 SNEGSKA (reference sequence). CDR3 bases: TGCAGTGCAACGACTAGCGGGCGCACAGATACGCAGTATTTT. Amino acids: CSATTSGRTDTQYF.

About this clonotype: This sequence may be a read error, since a much larger clone differs from it by one base. V gene TRBV28 combines with J gene TRBJ2-2, with D possibly matching TRBD2 (7 bases). Per germline, CDR1 MDHEN and CDR2 SYDVKM. The CDR3 extends over 15 amino acids. V lost 10 bases to trimming and J lost 6 bases, with 21 bases between them. The chain's CDR3 is CATAGGGVDAGELFF. The CDR3 DNA sequence: TGTGCCACGGCAGGAGGGGGGGTAGACGCCGGGGAGCTGTTTTTT.

This clonotype was seen repeatedly, ten times or more. The chain has TRBV9 and TRBJ1-4, with 8 positions matching TRBD1. Germline V gene sequence: CDR1 SGDLS, CDR2 YYNGEE. This CDR3 contains 14 residues. Trimming cost V 3 bases and J 7 bases; bases outside gene matches: 5. DNA for the CDR3: TGTGCCAGCAGCGCCGGACAGGGAGTTGAAAAACTGTTTTTT. Translation gives CASSAGQGVEKLFF.

The chain recombines TRBV10-2 with TRBJ2-7; maybe TRBD1 (5 bases). Trimming cost V 5 bases and J 3 bases, with 11 bases left between them. The CDR3 extends over 13 amino acids. Germline CDR1 is WSHSY and CDR2 is SAAADI. The CDR3 region has the DNA TGCGCCAGCAGTCTAGGGGAAGGCTACGAGCAGTACGTC. Its protein product is CASSLGEGYEQYV.

This clonotype was observed a handful of times. The chain links TRBV29-1 to TRBJ2-1; 7 nucleotides match TRBD2. The trim removed 7 bases at V and 10 bases at J, leaving 16 bases unmatched. Germline V gene lookup returns CDR1 SQVTM and CDR2 ANQGSEA. The CDR3 runs to 14 residues. The DNA for the CDR3 is TGCAGCGCCCCTCATGGGGGGAGGGCCAGAGAGCAGTTCTTC. Translated: CSAPHGGRAREQFF.

This clonotype turned up a few times. Since a much larger clone is just one base distant, this may be a read error. This rearrangement joins TRBV3-1 to TRBJ2-1; D might be TRBD2 (5 bases). Germline CDR1 is LGHDT and CDR2 is YNNKEL (reference sequence). Trimming took off 1 base at V and 2 bases at J, with 12 bases between the two ends. The CDR3 runs to 16 residues. This chain's CDR3 is CASSQGASGPYNEQFF. The DNA for the CDR3 is TGTGCCAGCAGCCAAGGTGCGAGCGGCCCCTACAATGAGCAGTTCTTC.

In its sample, this clonotype was seen many times. The rearrangement links TRBV19 to TRBJ2-5; 8 positions agree with TRBD2. Unmatched junction bases numbered 4, after V lost 5 bases and J lost 5 bases. Germline CDR1 reads LNHDA; CDR2 reads SQIVND (reference sequence). This CDR3 spans 13 amino acids. CDR3 in DNA: TGTGCCAGTAGTTCCTCGGGGGGGGAGACCCAGTACTTC. It specifies CASSSSGGETQYF.

A single count supports this clonotype. The V call is TRBV19, the J call TRBJ2-4; a weak D match, TRBD1 (6 bases). This CDR3 has 16 amino acids. The germline CDR1 and CDR2 sequences are LNHDA and SQIVND (reference sequence). The V gene lost 5 bases and the J gene lost 2 bases, with 16 bases spanning the gap. The CDR3 coding sequence is TGTGCCAGTAGTCTCGAGAAGGGGGAACCCAAAAACATTCAGTACTTC. It translates to CASSLEKGEPKNIQYF.